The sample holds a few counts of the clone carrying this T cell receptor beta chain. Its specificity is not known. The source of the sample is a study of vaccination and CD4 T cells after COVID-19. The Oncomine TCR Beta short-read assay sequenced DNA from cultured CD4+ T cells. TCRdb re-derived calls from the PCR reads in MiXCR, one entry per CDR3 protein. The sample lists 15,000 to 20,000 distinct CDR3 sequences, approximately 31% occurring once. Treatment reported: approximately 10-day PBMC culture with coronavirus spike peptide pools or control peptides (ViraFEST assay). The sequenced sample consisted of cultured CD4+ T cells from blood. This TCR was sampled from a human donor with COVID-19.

The CDR3 nucleotides are TGTGCCAGCAGTTACAGGCGGGGGGGCGAGGCCGGGGAGCTGTTTTTT. Translated, it gives CASSYRRGGEAGELFF. This rearrangement joins TRBV6-2 or TRBV6-3 to TRBJ2-2; 9 bases agree with TRBD2. CDR3 length: 16 amino acids. V trimming: 2 bases; J trimming: 6 bases; junction bases outside the gene matches: 7. CDR1 and CDR2 from the germline V gene are MNHEY and SVGEGT.